The clone carrying this TCR beta chain was counted ten times or more. The germline gives CDR1 MDHEN, CDR2 SYDVKM. There are 14 residues in the CDR3. V shed 5 bases, J shed 3 bases, and the junction held 2 bases outside the gene matches. Construction of the TCRbeta library involved unique molecular identifiers. TCRdb independently ran MiXCR on the PCR reads; one entry per CDR3 protein. The sample comprises some 300,000 distinct CDR3 sequences, about 9.3% of which are singletons, and less than 2.5% rests with the top ten. This entry belongs to a study of T-cell reconstitution after alpha-beta-depleted transplantation in children.

The chain couples TRBV28 to TRBJ2-5; 11 nucleotides match TRBD2. The sample here was PBMCs from the stem cell graft donor, taken from the stem cell graft. The sequence was obtained from a human donor who donated a stem cell graft to a child with acute lymphoblastic leukemia. This CDR3 reads CASSKGLAEETQYF. CDR3 nucleotides: TGTGCCAGCAGTAAGGGACTAGCGGAAGAGACCCAGTACTTC.